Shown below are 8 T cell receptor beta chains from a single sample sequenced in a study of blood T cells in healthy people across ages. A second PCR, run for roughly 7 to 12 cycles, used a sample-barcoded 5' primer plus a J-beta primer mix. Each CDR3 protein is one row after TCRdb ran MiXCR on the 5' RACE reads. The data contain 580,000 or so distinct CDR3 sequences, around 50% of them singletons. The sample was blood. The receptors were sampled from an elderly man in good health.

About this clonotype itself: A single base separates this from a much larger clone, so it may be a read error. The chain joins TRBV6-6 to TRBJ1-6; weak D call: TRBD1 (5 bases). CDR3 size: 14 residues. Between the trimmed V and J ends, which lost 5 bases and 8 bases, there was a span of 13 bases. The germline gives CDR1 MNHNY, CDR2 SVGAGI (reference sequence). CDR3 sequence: CASSDGGKDSPLHF. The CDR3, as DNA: TGTGCCAGCAGTGATGGGGGTAAAGATTCACCCCTCCACTTT.

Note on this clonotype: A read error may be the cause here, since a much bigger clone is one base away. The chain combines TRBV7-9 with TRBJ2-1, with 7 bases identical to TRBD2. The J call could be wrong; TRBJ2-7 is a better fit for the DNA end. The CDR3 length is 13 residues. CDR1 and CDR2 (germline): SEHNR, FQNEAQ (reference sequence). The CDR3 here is CASSTQRENEQYF. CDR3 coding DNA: TGTGCCAGCAGCACCCAGCGGGAAAATGAGCAGTACTTC.

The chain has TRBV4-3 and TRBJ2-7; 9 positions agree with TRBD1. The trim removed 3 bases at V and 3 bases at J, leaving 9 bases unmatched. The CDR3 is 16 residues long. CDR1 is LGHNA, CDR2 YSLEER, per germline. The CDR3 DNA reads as TGCGCCAGCAGCCATAACCCGGGACAGGGAAACTACGAGCAGTACTTC. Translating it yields CASSHNPGQGNYEQYF.

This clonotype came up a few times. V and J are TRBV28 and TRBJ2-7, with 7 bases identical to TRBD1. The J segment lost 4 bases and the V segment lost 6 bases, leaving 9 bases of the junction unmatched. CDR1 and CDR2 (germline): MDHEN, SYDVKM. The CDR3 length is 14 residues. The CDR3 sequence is CASRSTGVGYEQYF. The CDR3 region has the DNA TGTGCCAGCAGGTCTACAGGGGTAGGGTACGAGCAGTACTTC.

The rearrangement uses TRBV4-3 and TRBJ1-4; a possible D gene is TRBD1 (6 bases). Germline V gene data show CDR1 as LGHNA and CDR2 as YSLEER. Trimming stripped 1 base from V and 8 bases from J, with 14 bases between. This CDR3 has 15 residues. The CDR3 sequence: CASSQVGGRLEKLFF. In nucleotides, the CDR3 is TGCGCCAGCAGCCAAGTTGGGGGGCGGTTGGAAAAACTGTTTTTT.

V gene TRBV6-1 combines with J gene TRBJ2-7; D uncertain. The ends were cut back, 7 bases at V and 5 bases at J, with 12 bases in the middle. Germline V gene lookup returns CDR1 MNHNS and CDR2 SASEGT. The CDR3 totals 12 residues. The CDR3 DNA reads TGTGCCAGCACGATGGGGTTCAACGAGCAGTACTTC. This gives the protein CASTMGFNEQYF.

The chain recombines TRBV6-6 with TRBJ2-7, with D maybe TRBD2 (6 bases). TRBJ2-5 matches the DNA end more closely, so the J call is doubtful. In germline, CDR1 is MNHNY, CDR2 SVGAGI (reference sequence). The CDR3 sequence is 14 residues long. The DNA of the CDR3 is TGTGCCAGCAACGAACCGGGACTGCTAGAGACCCAGTACTTC. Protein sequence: CASNEPGLLETQYF.

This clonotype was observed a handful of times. The chain's CDR3 is CASSESRTAQYF. CDR3 DNA: TGTGCCAGCAGTGAAAGTAGGACAGCGCAGTATTTT. The J gene is TRBJ2-3, the V gene TRBV6-1, with a weak D call TRBD1 (6 bases). The CDR3 contains 12 residues. Germline CDR1 is MNHNS and CDR2 is SASEGT. V lost 2 bases to trimming and J lost 10 bases, with 10 bases between them.